This T cell receptor beta chain is drawn from a study of lung T cells in sarcoidosis with Löfgren's syndrome. Across the whole study: Löfgren's syndrome patients were the main repertoire analysis focus. Regarding the study as a whole: Shared TRAV12-1 and TRBV2 CDR3 motifs were reported across several patients. TRAV12-1 and TRBV2 were reportedly most expanded in Löfgren's patients. In alpha-beta pairs, TRAV12-1 favored TRBV2, and their CDR3s were homologous.

TCRdb processed the reads anew with MiXCR; each CDR3 protein has one entry. Altogether about 19,000 distinct CDR3 sequences are present, about 20% being singletons, with the ten largest covering around 4.1%. Germline V gene lookup returns CDR1 LNHNV and CDR2 YYDKDF (reference sequence). The CDR3 spans 13 residues. V lost 0 bases to trimming and J lost 5 bases, with 8 bases between them. This clonotype is medium-sized (0.01 to 0.1%) by share. Its antigen remains unidentified. The sequence came from a human donor with sarcoidosis (Löfgren's syndrome or another form), or a control subject (not recorded which). The chain uses TRBV15 and TRBJ2-7, with no clear D. Source material: CD4+ T cells from PBMCs. The chain's CDR3 is CATSRDFGNEQYF. The CDR3 DNA is TGTGCCACCAGCAGAGATTTCGGCAACGAGCAGTACTTC.